The source of this T cell receptor beta chain is a study of cytomegalovirus exposure and HLA in healthy donors. CDR1 and CDR2 (germline): SGHAT, FQNNGV. Trimming left V 0 bases short and J 5 bases short, with 4 bases between. The CDR3 runs 12 residues. PCR involved 60 Vbeta and 13 Jbeta primers. TCRdb keeps only in-frame clones here, not all; method: immunoSEQ multiplex PCR. The data hold 100,000 or so clones, with around 74% observed a single time. The study's findings and limits: TCR beta sequences numbering about 17,000 were associated with HLA alleles at 0.05 false discovery rate in a later analysis. Reported findings show TCR beta sequences accurately forecast HLA-A and HLA-B alleles in most subjects.

In regard to this clone: Its antigen remains unidentified. This sample includes further DNA sequences coding for the same CDR3.

Every donor was a healthy person donating bone marrow. This clonotype originated in a woman between 40 and 55 years old in good health and CMV-seropositive. This chain uses TRBV11-2 with TRBJ1-2; D unclear. The sequenced material came from PBMCs. The CDR3: CASSLDRYGYTF. CDR3 DNA: TGTGCCAGCAGCTTAGACCGGTATGGCTACACCTTC. The full variable domain, its missing parts supplied by reference TRBV11-2 and TRBJ1-2, is EAGVAQSPRYKIIEKRQSVAFWCNPISGHATLYWYQQILGQGPKLLIQFQNNGVVDDSQLPKDRFSAERLKGVDSTLKIQPAKLEDSAVYLCASSLDRYGYTFGSGTRLTVV.